This TCR beta chain was sequenced during a study of blood T cell repertoires in COVID-19. Study details: Material from acute and convalescent COVID-19 was sourced from the United States, Italy and Spain. PBMCs, B-cell-depleted T cells, or T cells were the source of the cDNA or gDNA that made up the material.

Under the authors' procedure: Reference gene primers were amplified, and this amplification served to estimate nucleated cell counts. Sequencing was performed with immunoSEQ multiplex PCR; in TCRdb, only in-frame clones are kept and a portion is missing. V and J calls and clone size are given by that table; D and trimming were obtained from the DNA. Among about 99,000 clones listed, 84% were seen once. The sequence derives from a man aged 60-69 years with acute or convalescent COVID-19. The sequencing sample was made of peripheral blood.

CDR3 bases: TGTGCCAGCAGTGAATTGGGAGACAATCAGCCCCAGCATTTT. Encoded protein: CASSELGDNQPQHF. The chain carries TRBV2 and TRBJ1-5; no clear D. The CDR3 runs to 14 residues. V was pared by 2 bases and J by 3 bases, with 8 bases between. CDR1 is SNHLY and CDR2 is FYNNEI in the germline V gene.